Below, one T cell receptor (beta chain) is given with its context. This clonotype was observed many times. Its target antigen remains unknown. The record has no base qualities; no much larger clone is one base away. The time point tag for this specimen amounts to: sample taken at primary tumor resection. Samples were obtained from around 72 patients with early-stage, untreated non-small cell lung cancer from the lung TRACERx cohort. Whole RNA extracted from tumor and nontumor lung tissue, or from cryopreserved PBMC samples, was used for TCR sequencing without cell sorting. A patient was chosen for TCR sequencing only when enough RNA was available from at least two tumor regions. Before being selected, tumor and adjacent nontumor lung specimens were reviewed by a lung pathologist. The data belong to a study of spatial heterogeneity in lung cancer (dated by TCRdb to about 2019). In terms of the full investigation: Beta-chain transcripts were consistently detected in greater numbers than alpha-chain transcripts, which likely reflects a higher abundance of beta-chain transcripts. At surgery, fewer than 250 tumor regions, around 64 matched nontumor lung samples and 56 PBMC samples were TCR-sequenced for both alpha and beta chains. In non-small cell lung cancer, the study quantitatively compared TCR alpha and beta repertoires across several tumor regions, matched nontumor lung, and blood. A strong correlation was found between TCR transcript counts in tumor regions and a T cell transcriptional module score from matched bulk RNA-seq. TCR repertoire features were related to nonsynonymous mutation counts determined by whole-exome sequencing of tumor tissue. In the raw uncorrected reads, each unique combination of TCR and UMI appeared on average more than ten times. Overall study results and their limits: TCR-seq coverage of tumor T cells was estimated at only about 7% for alpha chains and around 14% for beta chains. A correlation was observed between the number of expanded intratumoral alpha and beta TCRs and the tumor nonsynonymous mutation count. The count of ubiquitous expanded TCRs correlated with the count of ubiquitous nonsynonymous mutations, and the count of regional expanded TCRs correlated with the count of regional nonsynonymous mutations. Additional single-cell paired TCR alpha and beta sequencing was considered necessary to confirm, at a functional level, the hypothesis that regional TCRs recognize regional mutations.

V gives up 0 bases and J gives up 0 bases, and the segment between their germline ends measures 6 bases. The CDR3 numbers 13 residues from cysteine through phenylalanine. Just the 39-base CDR3 DNA is kept, in frame starting at base 1. CDR1 and CDR2 were assigned from the germline V gene (reference sequence) as DFQATT and SNEGSKA. To prepare the library, 5' RACE was applied. Sequencing instrument: NextSeq 500. In the TCR library protocol, a unique molecular identifier was attached to each TCR cDNA molecule so that PCR and sequencing errors could be corrected. As for the authors' bioinformatics: Decombinator tools were used for TCR identification, UMI-based error correction and CDR3 extraction. Expanded TCRs were defined as those above a frequency of 2 per 1,000, corresponding to the top 1% of the tumor frequency distribution. Expanded tumor TCRs were classed as regional if statistically deemed absent (corrected P<0.05) from at least one tumor region, otherwise ubiquitous. Renyi diversity was computed with the R vegan package after each repertoire had been subsampled 100 times to 5,000 TCRs. CDR3 similarity networks were constructed using string-kernel similarity of amino acid triplets, with links drawn between CDR3s whose pairwise similarity was above 0.82. The raw public data were reprocessed by TCRdb itself: fastp quality trimming at Q25, MiXCR clonotype calling, in-frame beta chains only. Each CDR3 protein gets just one entry, which takes the most common genes and DNA from the rows behind it. The V and J calls and clone size come from TCRdb's table, not from the authors' own analysis. The sample records thousands of distinct CDR3 sequences, 5% to 6.5% of which are singletons. 20% to 25% of the sample is held by the ten biggest clonotypes.

The receptor was isolated from a female donor with early-stage non-small cell lung cancer. The chain is encoded by TRBV20-1 joined to TRBJ2-7; too little of a D gene remains to name it. This material consisted of lung tumor tissue, taken at surgery. The base sequence is TGCAGTGCTAGAGATGTCTACTCCTACGAGCAGTACTTC. Its protein reads: CSARDVYSYEQYF.